The rows below give T cell receptor beta chains drawn from one sample of a study of T cell changes during pregnancy in multiple sclerosis. Assay: immunoSEQ multiplex PCR; the TCRdb copy retains only in-frame clones and omits some. This sample has roughly 84,000 clones, with about 93% found just once. The source material was peripheral blood, sampled in the third trimester of pregnancy. The receptors here all came from a female donor in good health, enrolled as a control in a pregnancy study. Both conserved end residues are part of each CDR3. A D gene is named only where the DNA matches it firmly. The listing skips clone size in some rows; elsewhere it reads once, few, many or a size class.

size	D	J	V	CDR3	DNA
.	TRBD1	TRBJ2-2	TRBV4-1	CASSQVTGTGYTGELFF	TGCGCCAGCAGCCAAGTAACCGGGACAGGGTACACCGGGGAGCTGTTTTTT
.	.	TRBJ2-5	TRBV4-2	CASSQEETGGTQYF	TGTGCCAGCAGCCAAGAGGAGACAGGCGGGACCCAGTACTTC
.	TRBD1	TRBJ2-7	TRBV7-2	CASSFDRGRGEQYF	TGTGCCAGCAGCTTTGACAGGGGGCGCGGTGAGCAGTACTTC
once	TRBD1	TRBJ1-1	TRBV27	CASSSDRERNTEAFF	TGTGCCAGCAGTTCAGACAGGGAGCGTAACACTGAAGCTTTCTTT
once	TRBD1	TRBJ1-1	TRBV14	CASSQEWDRGTEDTEAFF	TGTGCCAGCAGCCAAGAGTGGGACAGGGGCACTGAGGACACTGAAGCTTTCTTT
.	TRBD1	TRBJ2-7	TRBV7-2	CASSQNGQGDEQYF	TGTGCCAGCAGCCAAAACGGACAGGGGGACGAGCAGTACTTC
once	TRBD1	TRBJ2-7	TRBV5-1	CASSSRQGASYEQYF	TGCGCCAGCAGCTCGAGACAGGGGGCCTCCTACGAGCAGTACTTC
.	TRBD2	TRBJ2-7	TRBV2	CATNRAGMVYEQYF	TGTGCCACCAATCGAGCGGGAATGGTGTACGAGCAGTACTTC
.	.	TRBJ2-7	TRBV4-1	CASSREGSHEQYF	TGCGCCAGCAGCCGAGAGGGGAGCCACGAGCAGTACTTC
.	TRBD2	TRBJ2-1	TRBV7-9	CASSSGLVNEQFF	TGTGCCAGCAGCTCGGGACTAGTCAATGAGCAGTTCTTC
.	.	TRBJ1-4	TRBV6-1	CASSTKGVNEKLFF	TGTGCCAGCAGTACGAAGGGGGTAAATGAAAAACTGTTTTTT
.	TRBD2	TRBJ2-1	TRBV5-1	CASSYRLAGVQDEQFF	TGCGCCAGCAGCTATCGTTTAGCGGGAGTTCAGGATGAGCAGTTCTTC
.	TRBD1	TRBJ1-2	TRBV18	CASSPPARGNDGYTF	TGTGCCAGCTCACCACCCGCCAGGGGGAACGATGGCTACACCTTC
.	TRBD1	TRBJ2-2	TRBV5-1	CASSPTPGQGDTGELFF	TGCGCCAGCAGCCCGACGCCCGGACAGGGTGACACCGGGGAGCTGTTTTTT
.	.	TRBJ2-5	TRBV20-1	CSAPETQYF	TGCAGTGCCCCGGAGACCCAGTACTTC
.	TRBD2	TRBJ2-3	TRBV5-1	CASSYGLAGGPSTDTQYF	TGCGCCAGCAGCTATGGACTAGCGGGAGGGCCAAGCACAGATACGCAGTATTTT
.	TRBD2	TRBJ2-7	TRBV7-2	CASSLEPGTRAGEQYF	TGTGCCAGCAGCTTAGAACCCGGGACTAGAGCTGGCGAGCAGTACTTC
.	TRBD1	TRBJ2-5	TRBV4-1	CASSQRDRETQYF	TGCGCCAGCAGCCAAAGGGACAGGGAGACCCAGTACTTC
.	TRBD2	TRBJ2-3	TRBV28	CASSPYRGTISTDTQYF	TGTGCCAGCAGTCCATACCGCGGGACTATCAGCACAGATACGCAGTATTTT
once	TRBD1	TRBJ2-7	TRBV29-1	CSVRGQGGSYEQYF	TGCAGCGTTCGCGGACAGGGGGGATCCTACGAGCAGTACTTC
.	TRBD1	TRBJ2-7	TRBV27	CASSPRQGYEQYF	TGTGCCAGCAGTCCCAGACAGGGCTACGAGCAGTACTTC
.	.	TRBJ2-7	TRBV7-9	CASSLEAGPYEQYF	TGTGCCAGCAGCTTAGAGGCGGGACCCTACGAGCAGTACTTC
.	.	TRBJ2-3	TRBV5-1	CASSLGRGLSFGDTQYF	TGCGCCAGCAGCTTGGGCAGGGGCCTTTCGTTTGGAGATACGCAGTATTTT
.	.	TRBJ1-5	TRBV19	CASSNRHFPPPQHF	TGTGCCAGTAGTAACCGACACTTTCCACCGCCCCAGCATTTT
.	.	TRBJ1-1	TRBV6-1	CASSEGGAYTEAFF	TGTGCCAGCAGTGAAGGGGGCGCATATACTGAAGCTTTCTTT
.	.	TRBJ1-2	TRBV11-2	CASSFRARAAGSYGYTF	TGTGCCAGCAGCTTTCGGGCTAGGGCCGCGGGTTCCTATGGCTACACCTTC
.	.	TRBJ2-7	TRBV18	CASSPPTGTYEQYF	TGTGCCAGCTCCCCCCCCACGGGGACCTACGAGCAGTACTTC
.	.	TRBJ2-5	TRBV5-6	CASSLALETQYF	TGTGCCAGCAGCTTAGCGTTGGAGACCCAGTACTTC
.	TRBD1	TRBJ2-7	TRBV5-1	CASSLGQGITYEQYF	TGCGCCAGCAGCTTGGGACAGGGGATCACCTACGAGCAGTACTTC
.	.	TRBJ2-1	TRBV11-2	CASSLAGDSRPYNEQFF	TGTGCCAGCAGCTTAGCTGGTGACAGTCGGCCTTACAATGAGCAGTTCTTC
.	.	TRBJ2-6	TRBV6-5	CASSYSRSTGANVLTF	TGTGCCAGCAGTTACTCGAGGAGCACTGGGGCCAACGTCCTGACTTTC
.	.	TRBJ2-7	TRBV11-2	CASSLSIGSGYEQYF	TGTGCCAGCAGCTTAAGTATAGGTAGCGGCTACGAGCAGTACTTC
.	.	TRBJ2-7	TRBV11-2	CASSLRRQASYEQYF	TGTGCCAGCAGCTTGAGGAGACAGGCCTCCTACGAGCAGTACTTC
.	TRBD2	TRBJ2-7	TRBV4-1	CASSHGPSGKDEQYF	TGCGCCAGCAGCCATGGCCCTAGCGGGAAGGACGAGCAGTACTTC
.	TRBD2	TRBJ2-3	TRBV15	CATSRLAGATDTQYF	TGTGCCACCAGCAGATTAGCGGGAGCCACAGATACGCAGTATTTT
.	TRBD2	TRBJ2-5	TRBV27	CAAGGGRGETQYF	TGTGCCGCTGGAGGAGGGCGGGGGGAGACCCAGTACTTC